The 29 T cell receptor beta chains below come from one sample, sequenced in a study of OX40 agonist ivuxolimab in advanced cancers. Assay used: immunoSEQ multiplex PCR; TCRdb lists only in-frame clones, some missing. The sample contains 55,000 to 85,000 clones, about four fifths of which appear only once. Sequencing was performed on CD4+ or CD8+ T cells sorted from blood, taken in a trial of the OX40 agonist ivuxolimab. The receptors were sampled from an adult with an advanced solid tumor such as melanoma, head and neck, liver or kidney cancer.

The rearrangement uses TRBV10-3 and TRBJ2-3, with TRBD2 matching over 10 bases. In germline, CDR1 is ENHRY, CDR2 SYGVKD. Trimming cost V 5 bases and J 1 base; bases outside gene matches: 6. CDR3 length: 16 amino acids. Here the CDR3 reads CAISLLAGSRTDTQYF. The DNA of the CDR3 is TGTGCCATCAGTCTACTAGCGGGGAGTCGCACAGATACGCAGTATTTT.

CDR3 in DNA: TGTGCCAGCGGGACAGGGAACGAGCAGTTCTTC. Residues: CASGTGNEQFF. This chain links TRBV5-6 with TRBJ2-1, with 9 nucleotides matching TRBD1. Per germline, CDR1 SGHDT and CDR2 YYEEEE. CDR3 length equals 11 residues. V lost 7 bases and J lost 10; bases outside the gene matches: 3.

This clone is a singleton in its sample. The chain employs TRBV5-5 and TRBJ1-6; D possibly corresponds to TRBD1 (6 bases). Per germline, CDR1 SGHKS and CDR2 YYEKEE (reference sequence). CDR3 length: 19 residues. Trimming removed 5 bases from V and 0 bases from J, with 21 bases in between. This chain's CDR3 is CASRPGGTGPSSYNSPLHF. CDR3 bases: TGTGCCAGCAGGCCGGGCGGAACAGGGCCGAGCTCCTATAATTCACCCCTCCACTTT.

V usage is TRBV7-9 and J usage is TRBJ2-2; possibly TRBD1 for D (5 bases). The germline gives CDR1 SEHNR, CDR2 FQNEAQ (reference sequence). Trimming left V 4 bases short and J 0 bases short, with 6 bases between. CDR3 length equals 14 residues. CDR3 in amino acids: CASSSRANTGELFF. CDR3 coding DNA: TGTGCCAGCAGCTCCAGGGCGAACACCGGGGAGCTGTTTTTT.

In this sample, this clone turned up a few times. The gene calls are TRBV6-1 and TRBJ1-1; D is undetermined. The germline gives CDR1 MNHNS, CDR2 SASEGT. This CDR3 has 13 amino acids. V shed 8 bases and J shed 1 base, with 11 bases lying between them. The CDR3 bases are TGTGCCAGCGGGAGGGTTGCGAACACTGAAGCTTTCTTT. The encoded protein is CASGRVANTEAFF.

This chain uses TRBV30 with TRBJ1-5; D is unclear. From germline, CDR1 is GTSNPN and CDR2 SVGIG (reference sequence). Between the trimmed V and J ends, which lost 5 bases and 0 bases, there was a span of 14 bases. This CDR3 is built from 15 residues. The CDR3: CAWDSTFYSNQPQHF. CDR3 nucleotide sequence: TGTGCCTGGGATTCAACCTTTTATAGCAATCAGCCCCAGCATTTT.

CDR3: CASSQGAVNEKLFF. CDR3 nucleotides: TGTGCCAGCAGCCAAGGCGCAGTAAATGAAAAACTGTTTTTT. V usage is TRBV4-2 and J usage is TRBJ1-4; unclear D gene. V dropped 1 base and J dropped 5 bases, with 8 bases sitting between them. Germline V CDR1 and CDR2: LGHNA, YNFKEQ. The CDR3 is 14 residues long.

The chain joins TRBV18 to TRBJ2-5, with 7 bases identical to TRBD2. The CDR3 loop spans 15 amino acids. The junction had 6 bases not matched to a gene; V was cut back by 1 base and J by 4 bases. Per the germline V gene, CDR1 is KGHSH and CDR2 is LQKENI. DNA for the CDR3: TGTGCCAGCTCACCACGGGGCGGCGGGGGAGAGACCCAGTACTTC. Amino acids: CASSPRGGGGETQYF.

This clone has a handful of counts. The chain has TRBV9 and TRBJ1-6, with no clear D. CDR1 and CDR2 (germline): SGDLS, YYNGEE. The CDR3 consists of 13 residues. V lost 0 bases to trimming and J lost 10 bases, with 8 bases between them. CDR3 amino acids: CASSVGGGSPLHF. CDR3 bases: TGTGCCAGCAGCGTAGGAGGAGGGTCACCCCTCCACTTT.

This chain links TRBV27 with TRBJ1-4; no clear D gene. Trimming stripped 6 bases from V and 0 bases from J, with 11 bases between. The CDR3 spans 15 residues. Germline values: CDR1 MNHEY, CDR2 SMNVEV (reference sequence). In nucleotides, the CDR3 is TGTGCCAGCAGCCCTATACCGGCAACTAATGAAAAACTGTTTTTT. The encoded protein is CASSPIPATNEKLFF.

This rearrangement joins TRBV7-2 to TRBJ2-1; D possibly corresponds to TRBD2 (5 bases). V lost 7 bases and J lost 8, with 24 bases in between. Germline CDR1 SGHTA, CDR2 FQGNSA. The CDR3 has 16 amino acids. The CDR3 is CASMLLGGPLGDEQFF. The DNA of the CDR3 is TGTGCCAGCATGCTTCTCGGCGGGCCTCTGGGAGATGAGCAGTTCTTC.

The chain combines TRBV10-3 with TRBJ1-2; D gene uncertain. Trimming stripped 6 bases from V and 2 bases from J, with 16 bases between. Per the germline V gene, CDR1 is ENHRY and CDR2 is SYGVKD. The CDR3 covers 15 residues. The CDR3 coding sequence is TGTGCCATCAGCCATACGACAAGTGGGAACTATGGCTACACCTTC. It encodes CAISHTTSGNYGYTF.

The J gene is TRBJ2-3, the V gene TRBV5-6, with D possibly being TRBD1 or TRBD2 (6 bases each). The CDR3 consists of 16 residues. The germline V gene has CDR1 SGHDT and CDR2 YYEEEE. V was clipped by 3 bases and J by 4 bases, with 18 bases between them. CDR3 DNA: TGTGCCAGCAGCTGGGGGGACATCTTGAGCCCAGATACGCAGTATTTT. As protein: CASSWGDILSPDTQYF.

CDR3 protein: CATSRDPAGGGGTQYF. CDR3 coding DNA: TGTGCCACCAGCAGAGATCCAGCGGGGGGTGGTGGGACCCAGTACTTC. V and J are TRBV15 and TRBJ2-5; the match to TRBD2 covers 9 bases. Germline lookup yields CDR1 LNHNV and CDR2 YYDKDF (reference sequence). CDR3 length: 16 amino acids. V shed 0 bases, J shed 7 bases, and the junction held 9 bases outside the gene matches. The full variable domain, completed using reference TRBV15 and TRBJ2-5, is DAMVIQNPRYQVTQFGKPVTLSCSQTLNHNVMYWYQQKSSQAPKLLFHYYDKDFNNEADTPDNFQSRRPNTSFCFLDIRSPGLGDTAMYLCATSRDPAGGGGTQYFGPGTRLLVL.

This sequence joins TRBV6-9 and TRBJ1-1, with a weak D call TRBD1 (5 bases). V was cut by 2 bases and J by 4 bases, with 14 bases left in between. This CDR3 spans 15 amino acids. Germline-derived CDR1 and CDR2 are MNHGY and SVAAGI. CDR3 sequence: CASSYPAGRATEAFF. The CDR3 nucleotides are TGTGCCAGCAGTTATCCGGCAGGGCGGGCCACTGAAGCTTTCTTT.

The chain recombines TRBV10-3 with TRBJ2-7, with 12 bases that match TRBD1. V lost 6 bases, J lost 7 bases, and 7 bases stayed unmatched. This CDR3 comprises 14 residues. The germline CDR1 and CDR2 sequences are ENHRY and SYGVKD. The CDR3 nucleotides read TGTGCCATCAGCCCGGGACAGGGGGCGCGAGAGCAGTACTTC. Encoded protein: CAISPGQGAREQYF.

V and J are TRBV27 and TRBJ2-3, with 7 nucleotides matching TRBD1. V trimming: 6 bases; J trimming: 1 base; junction bases outside the gene matches: 4. CDR3 length equals 14 residues. CDR1 and CDR2 (germline): MNHEY, SMNVEV (reference sequence). CDR3 amino acids: CASRYRGGTDTQYF. The CDR3 DNA reads as TGTGCCAGCAGGTACAGGGGAGGCACAGATACGCAGTATTTT.

The chain employs TRBV6-6 and TRBJ1-6; D is unresolved. Trimming removed 6 bases from V and 7 bases from J, with 13 bases in between. The V gene's germline CDR1 is MNHNY and CDR2 SVGAGI (reference sequence). The CDR3 totals 14 residues. CDR3 nucleotide sequence: TGTGCCAGCAGCCCCCCAACGGAGAATTCACCCCTCCACTTT. Its protein is CASSPPTENSPLHF.

The V call is TRBV19, the J call TRBJ2-6; D is possibly TRBD1 (5 bases). The CDR3 contains 13 residues. The germline gives CDR1 LNHDA, CDR2 SQIVND (reference sequence). V shed 8 bases and J shed 4 bases, with 9 bases lying between them. CDR3 DNA: TGTGCCAGTGGGGCTGCCGGGGCCAACGTCCTGACTTTC. Protein: CASGAAGANVLTF.

The rearrangement joins TRBV9 to TRBJ2-6; D assignment may be TRBD1 or TRBD2 (6 bases each). V lost 8 bases to trimming and J lost 4 bases, with 16 bases between them. The CDR3 covers 15 residues. Germline CDR1 and CDR2: SGDLS and YYNGEE. CDR3 in amino acids: CASQEGGEGANVLTF. The CDR3 region has the DNA TGTGCCAGTCAGGAGGGGGGCGAGGGGGCCAACGTCCTGACTTTC.

V and J are TRBV9 and TRBJ2-2; 8 bases line up with TRBD1. CDR3 length equals 16 residues. Germline trimming cut 3 bases from V and 0 bases from J; bases unmatched to any gene: 4. Looked up from germline, CDR1 is SGDLS and CDR2 is YYNGEE. The CDR3 reads CASSALQGANTGELFF. The CDR3 coding sequence is TGTGCCAGCAGCGCCCTACAGGGGGCGAACACCGGGGAGCTGTTTTTT.

This clone was found once. V gene TRBV5-6 combines with J gene TRBJ2-5, with 8 bases that match TRBD1. The CDR3 runs 15 residues. J was trimmed by 1 base and V by 1 base; bases with no gene match: 3. Germline V gene sequence: CDR1 SGHDT, CDR2 YYEEEE. The CDR3 DNA sequence: TGTGCCAGCAGCTTGCGGACAGGGAGCCAAGAGACCCAGTACTTC. It yields the protein CASSLRTGSQETQYF.

This clone was detected once. The chain uses TRBV2 and TRBJ2-1; D call uncertain. The CDR3 extends over 13 amino acids. The V and J ends lost 6 bases and 15 bases respectively, with 21 bases between them. Per the germline V gene, CDR1 is SNHLY and CDR2 is FYNNEI. The CDR3 reads CASSWTPSFGTFF. Here the CDR3 DNA reads TGTGCCAGCAGCTGGACCCCCTCCTTCGGCACGTTCTTC.

Comments on this clone: The junction shows a germline mismatch at one end, possibly a read error. The chain joins TRBV29-1 to TRBJ1-2, with D uncertain. The CDR3 sequence is 12 residues long. CDR1 is SQVTM, CDR2 ANQGSEA, per germline. CDR3 loop: CSLRNDNYDYTF. The CDR3 DNA reads TGCAGCCTCCGCAATGATAACTATGACTACACCTTC.

This chain links TRBV5-4 with TRBJ1-2; 7 bases match TRBD1. CDR3 length: 13 amino acids. Germline assignment: CDR1 SGHNT and CDR2 YYREEE (reference sequence). V lost 0 bases to trimming and J lost 7 bases; unmatched junction nucleotides: 3. CDR3 nucleotides: TGTGCCAGCAGCTTGGGACAGGGTGGTGGCTACACCTTC. Translation: CASSLGQGGGYTF.

The CDR3 region has the DNA TGTGCCAGCGGCCCCTCGACAGGAAAGAACACTGAAGCTTTCTTT. It translates to CASGPSTGKNTEAFF. This sequence joins TRBV25-1 and TRBJ1-1; maybe TRBD1 (6 bases). The V end lost 8 bases, the J end lost 1 base, and 17 bases lay between the germline ends. The germline V gene has CDR1 MGHDK and CDR2 SYGVNS. This CDR3 contains 15 residues.

The V gene is TRBV29-1, the J gene TRBJ2-2; 11 bases match TRBD1. V was pared by 4 bases and J by 1 base, with 2 bases of the junction left unmatched. Germline assignment: CDR1 SQVTM and CDR2 ANQGSEA. There are 15 residues in the CDR3. CDR3 DNA sequence: TGCAGCGTTGGCGGGACAGGGGGGAACACCGGGGAGCTGTTTTTT. It is translated as CSVGGTGGNTGELFF.

A few counts support this clone. The genes are TRBV6-6 and TRBJ2-1, with a tentative D call TRBD2 (5 bases). V lost 6 bases and J 9 bases, leaving 12 bases between the germline ends. This CDR3 contains 12 residues. CDR1 MNHNY and CDR2 SVGAGI come from the germline V gene (reference sequence). The CDR3 sequence: CASRTDSGEQFF. As DNA, the CDR3 is TGTGCCAGCAGGACGGACTCTGGTGAGCAGTTCTTC.

The chain links TRBV5-1 to TRBJ1-1; D gene ambiguous. The CDR3 runs to 13 residues. CDR1 and CDR2 from the germline V gene are SGHRS and YFSETQ. Trimming stripped 0 bases from V and 4 bases from J, with 7 bases between. The CDR3 DNA follows: TGCGCCAGCAGCTTGGAAGGCTCCACTGAAGCTTTCTTT. This translates into CASSLEGSTEAFF.